These 28 T cell receptor beta chains share one sample of origin, sequenced in a study of CD4 T cells in relation to SARS-CoV-2 and coronaviruses. The repertoire was sequenced with immunoSEQ multiplex PCR; TCRdb's copy has only in-frame clones and lacks some. The sample includes 9,500 to 11,000 clones, roughly three quarters of them seen just once. Which antigens these TCRs recognize remains unknown. Unexposed donor CD4+ T cells date from about 2010-2018, before the COVID-19 pandemic. The cells were cultured for approximately 10 days before CD4+ T cells were isolated. Sequencing was performed on CD4+ T cells from PBMCs, cultured in vitro. The receptors here all came from a human donor in good health.

This clone was observed a few times. The J gene is TRBJ2-1, the V gene TRBV5-1, with 7 bases lining up with TRBD2. Trimming removed 2 bases from V and 0 bases from J; junction bases left unmatched: 8. In germline, CDR1 is SGHRS, CDR2 YFSETQ. The CDR3 covers 17 residues. The CDR3 loop reads CASSFLTSASSYNEQFF. CDR3 in DNA: TGCGCCAGCAGCTTTTTAACTAGCGCAAGCTCCTACAATGAGCAGTTCTTC.

Only one count was recorded for this clone. This sequence joins TRBV4-3 and TRBJ1-1; D call uncertain. There are 14 residues in the CDR3. V lost 4 bases and J lost 1, with 10 bases in between. Per germline, CDR1 LGHNA and CDR2 YSLEER. This CDR3 is CASSPEVGNTEAFF. The CDR3 DNA sequence: TGCGCCAGCAGCCCCGAGGTGGGGAACACTGAAGCTTTCTTT.

The genes are TRBV7-2 and TRBJ2-7, with 9 nucleotides matching TRBD2. Germline CDR1 is SGHTA and CDR2 is FQGNSA. The CDR3 covers 15 residues. V lost 1 base to trimming and J lost 7 bases; unmatched junction nucleotides: 8. CDR3 in amino acids: CASSLGLAGPEEQYF. In DNA, the CDR3 is TGTGCCAGCAGCTTAGGGCTAGCGGGACCGGAGGAGCAGTACTTC.

This chain links TRBV30 with TRBJ1-4; no firm D call. Trimming took 2 bases from V and 8 from J, leaving 6 bases between them. Per the germline V gene, CDR1 is GTSNPN and CDR2 is SVGIG (reference sequence). This CDR3 contains 11 residues. CDR3 amino acids: CAWSIREKLFF. The CDR3 region has the DNA TGTGCCTGGAGTATAAGGGAAAAACTGTTTTTT.

This rearrangement joins TRBV6-1 to TRBJ1-3; the D gene is possibly TRBD1 (6 bases). CDR1 is MNHNS, CDR2 SASEGT, per germline. The CDR3 extends over 15 amino acids. Trimming removed 2 bases from V and 8 bases from J, with 16 bases in between. CDR3 DNA: TGTGCCAGCAGTGAAAGGAAGCAGGGGAGTTACACCATATATTTT. Its protein product is CASSERKQGSYTIYF.

This chain connects TRBV28 to TRBJ2-7; TRBD2 matches 13 bases. The CDR3 has 14 residues. The V gene end was trimmed by 6 bases and the J gene end by 1 base; junction bases not matched to a gene: 0. Looked up from germline, CDR1 is MDHEN and CDR2 is SYDVKM. This CDR3 is CASRLAGGSYEQYF. The CDR3 coding sequence is TGTGCCAGCAGACTAGCGGGAGGGTCCTACGAGCAGTACTTC. Together with reference TRBV28 and TRBJ2-7, the CDR3 gives the full variable domain: DVKVTQSSRYLVKRTGEKVFLECVQDMDHENMFWYRQDPGLGLRLIYFSYDVKMKEKGDIPEGYSVSREKKERFSLILESASTNQTSMYLCASRLAGGSYEQYFGPGTRLTVT.

V is TRBV11-2 and J is TRBJ2-6, with D perhaps matching TRBD1 (6 bases). Trimming left V 8 bases short and J 5 bases short, with 13 bases between. The CDR3 has 14 amino acids. Germline V CDR1 and CDR2: SGHAT, FQNNGV. The CDR3 spells CASGNRDRANVLTF. DNA for the CDR3: TGTGCCAGCGGGAACCGGGACAGGGCCAACGTCCTGACTTTC.

V usage is TRBV11-2 and J usage is TRBJ1-2; D may be TRBD1 (5 bases). The CDR3 has 13 amino acids. The ends were cut back, 3 bases at V and 0 bases at J, with 5 bases in the middle. Germline CDR1 SGHAT, CDR2 FQNNGV. The CDR3 DNA reads TGTGCCAGCAGCTTGGGGGCTAACTATGGCTACACCTTC. It codes for CASSLGANYGYTF.

This chain links TRBV16 with TRBJ2-3; D is possibly TRBD2 (5 bases). Trimming cost V 4 bases and J 2 bases, with 10 bases left between them. Germline CDR1 is KGHSY and CDR2 is FQNENV. The CDR3 is made up of 14 amino acids. DNA of the CDR3: TGTGCCAGCAGCCCCCCGGGGTACACAGATACGCAGTATTTT. Translation: CASSPPGYTDTQYF.

The J gene is TRBJ2-7, the V gene TRBV7-9; 12 nucleotides match TRBD2. Per germline, CDR1 SEHNR and CDR2 FQNEAQ (reference sequence). V lost 6 bases, J lost 5 bases, and 14 bases stayed unmatched. The CDR3 loop spans 17 amino acids. As DNA, the CDR3 is TGTGCCAGCAGTCCCTCTAGCGGGAGGGTCCAACTCCACGAGCAGTACTTC. This encodes CASSPSSGRVQLHEQYF.

The genes are TRBV11-2 and TRBJ1-1, with D possibly being TRBD1 (5 bases). V lost 1 base, J lost 3 bases, and 12 bases lay in between. The CDR3 is made up of 15 amino acids. Germline assignment: CDR1 SGHAT and CDR2 FQNNGV. The CDR3 here is CASSLVGGQDTEAFF. DNA for the CDR3: TGTGCCAGCAGCTTAGTAGGCGGACAAGACACTGAAGCTTTCTTT. Combining the CDR3 with reference TRBV11-2 and TRBJ1-1 gives the whole variable domain EAGVAQSPRYKIIEKRQSVAFWCNPISGHATLYWYQQILGQGPKLLIQFQNNGVVDDSQLPKDRFSAERLKGVDSTLKIQPAKLEDSAVYLCASSLVGGQDTEAFFGQGTRLTVV.

This clone appeared once. This rearrangement joins TRBV7-2 to TRBJ2-7, with TRBD2 matching 11 bases. The CDR3 runs to 14 residues. Per the germline V gene, CDR1 is SGHTA and CDR2 is FQGNSA. V was pared by 3 bases and J by 7 bases, with 5 bases of the junction left unmatched. Written as DNA, the CDR3 is TGTGCCAGCAGCTTTAGCGGGAGGGCCCGGGAGCAGTACTTC. It is translated as CASSFSGRAREQYF.

J is TRBJ2-7 and V is TRBV24-1; a weak D match, TRBD1 (6 bases). CDR1 is KGHDR, CDR2 SFDVKD, per germline. The V and J ends lost 12 bases and 0 bases respectively, with 23 bases between them. The CDR3 is 16 residues long. The CDR3 DNA is TGTGCCGCCAAGCGCTGTCCACAGGGTAACTCCTACGAGCAGTACTTC. This gives the protein CAAKRCPQGNSYEQYF.

V and J are TRBV25-1 and TRBJ2-2; D call uncertain. Trimming removed 11 bases at V and 6 bases at J, with 13 bases between. Germline assignment: CDR1 MGHDK and CDR2 SYGVNS. The CDR3 is 12 residues long. CDR3 in amino acids: CAQTRSSGELFF. The CDR3 DNA follows: TGTGCCCAAACACGGTCTTCCGGGGAGCTGTTTTTT.

This clone was counted a few times. The CDR3 sequence is CASSEQGGYNSPLHF. In nucleotides, the CDR3 is TGTGCCAGCAGTGAACAGGGCGGCTATAATTCACCCCTCCACTTT. The V and J genes are TRBV6-1 and TRBJ1-6; a possible D gene is TRBD1 (5 bases). The germline V gene encodes CDR1 MNHNS and CDR2 SASEGT. Trimming took 2 bases from V and 3 from J, leaving 8 bases between them. The CDR3 loop spans 15 amino acids.

This chain links TRBV18 with TRBJ1-5; D gene uncertain. The CDR3 contains 15 residues. Germline V lookup: CDR1 KGHSH, CDR2 LQKENI. V gave up 2 bases and J gave up 3 bases, with 11 bases separating them. CDR3 in DNA: TGTGCCAGCTCACCAGGTCGCGTCTCCAATCAGCCCCAGCATTTT. Translating it yields CASSPGRVSNQPQHF.

The chain carries TRBV6-1 and TRBJ2-4; 7 nucleotides line up with TRBD1. Germline values: CDR1 MNHNS, CDR2 SASEGT. V gave up 2 bases and J gave up 8 bases; unmatched junction bases: 3. The CDR3 is 13 residues long. CDR3 sequence reads: CASSETTGDIQYF. As DNA, the CDR3 is TGTGCCAGCAGTGAAACTACAGGGGACATTCAGTACTTC.

The chain carries TRBV29-1 and TRBJ2-3; 7 positions agree with TRBD1. Per the germline V gene, CDR1 is SQVTM and CDR2 is ANQGSEA. The CDR3 consists of 13 residues. V lost 6 bases and J lost 1; bases outside the gene matches: 4. CDR3 sequence reads: CSVRQGGTDTQYF. Here the CDR3 DNA reads TGCAGCGTGAGACAGGGAGGCACAGATACGCAGTATTTT.

In this sample, this clone turned up a few times. This chain joins TRBV29-1 and TRBJ1-6; D is undetermined. The V and J ends lost 5 bases and 8 bases respectively, with 16 bases between them. This CDR3 region has 14 residues. The germline V gene encodes CDR1 SQVTM and CDR2 ANQGSEA. Here the CDR3 DNA reads TGCAGCGTTAGAATAGGCACTAGCGATTCACCCCTCCACTTT. Translating it yields CSVRIGTSDSPLHF.

The rearrangement joins TRBV7-2 to TRBJ2-7, with 7 bases matching TRBD2. The CDR3 spans 12 residues. Germline assignment: CDR1 SGHTA and CDR2 FQGNSA. The V and J ends lost 3 bases and 6 bases, in that order; junction bases with no gene match: 2. CDR3 in amino acids: CASSFWEGEQYF. CDR3 DNA sequence: TGTGCCAGCAGCTTCTGGGAGGGCGAGCAGTACTTC. Using reference TRBV7-2 and TRBJ2-7 for the parts outside the CDR3, the full variable domain is GAGVSQSPSNKVTEKGKDVELRCDPISGHTALYWYRQSLGQGLEFLIYFQGNSAPDKSGLPSDRFSAERTGGSVSTLTIQRTQQEDSAVYLCASSFWEGEQYFGPGTRLTVT.

The rearrangement uses TRBV11-2 and TRBJ2-2; either TRBD1 or TRBD2 may fit D (5 bases each). The CDR3 has 14 residues. Trimming shortened V by 5 bases and J by 3 bases, and 10 bases separated the two germline ends. CDR1 is SGHAT, CDR2 FQNNGV, per germline. CDR3 protein: CASSTGTYTGELFF. The DNA for the CDR3 is TGTGCCAGCAGCACCGGGACCTACACCGGGGAGCTGTTTTTT.

This chain uses TRBV19 with TRBJ2-2, with a possible D match to TRBD2 (6 bases). Germline V gene data show CDR1 as LNHDA and CDR2 as SQIVND (reference sequence). This CDR3 comprises 15 residues. V was cut by 4 bases and J by 6 bases, with 15 bases left in between. The CDR3 spells CASSNRELGAGELFF. CDR3 coding DNA: TGTGCCAGTAGTAATCGGGAGTTGGGTGCCGGGGAGCTGTTTTTT.

V and J are TRBV6-2 or TRBV6-3 and TRBJ1-2; D is unresolved. The CDR3 totals 12 residues. Deletions cut 6 bases from V and 8 bases from J, with 13 bases between. Germline loops: CDR1 MNHEY, CDR2 SVGEGT. The CDR3 loop is CASSRLLGGYTF. As DNA, the CDR3 is TGTGCCAGCAGCCGTCTCCTGGGGGGCTACACCTTC.

The genes are TRBV19 and TRBJ2-6; no clear D gene. V was trimmed by 3 bases and J by 3 bases, leaving 12 bases between them. Germline V gene sequence: CDR1 LNHDA, CDR2 SQIVND (reference sequence). The CDR3 runs 16 residues. The CDR3 spells CASSISAGSGANVLTF. CDR3 bases: TGTGCCAGTAGTATCTCGGCAGGAAGTGGGGCCAACGTCCTGACTTTC.

This clone appeared a single time. The rearrangement joins TRBV6-5 to TRBJ2-2; D is perhaps TRBD2 (5 bases). The V gene lost 2 bases and the J gene lost 3 bases, with 10 bases spanning the gap. Germline CDR1 reads MNHEY; CDR2 reads SVGAGI. The CDR3 loop spans 15 amino acids. The CDR3 loop is CASSYGGGDTGELFF. DNA of the CDR3: TGTGCCAGCAGTTACGGAGGTGGGGACACCGGGGAGCTGTTTTTT.

The V call is TRBV7-9, the J call TRBJ2-1; 10 positions match TRBD1. Trimming took 3 bases from V and 0 from J; bases not matched to a gene: 2. The CDR3 is 16 amino acids. Germline loops: CDR1 SEHNR, CDR2 FQNEAQ (reference sequence). In DNA, the CDR3 is TGTGCCAGCAGCTTGGGGGACAGGGGCTCCTACAATGAGCAGTTCTTC. Encoded protein: CASSLGDRGSYNEQFF.

This chain joins TRBV5-4 and TRBJ2-1; TRBD2 matches 7 bases. Trimming at V came to 0 bases and at J to 4 bases, leaving 4 bases not matched to a gene. The length of the CDR3 is 15 residues. Germline CDR1 SGHNT, CDR2 YYREEE (reference sequence). CDR3 nucleotide sequence: TGTGCCAGCAGCTTGGGGCTAGCGGAGTACAATGAGCAGTTCTTC. Translation gives CASSLGLAEYNEQFF.

The rearrangement links TRBV6-1 to TRBJ1-2; D remains unclear. Per the germline V gene, CDR1 is MNHNS and CDR2 is SASEGT. The ends were cut back, 0 bases at V and 0 bases at J, with 11 bases in the middle. CDR3 length equals 16 residues. The CDR3 bases are TGTGCCAGCAGTGAAGCGTATTCTCCCTCTAACTATGGCTACACCTTC. Its protein product is CASSEAYSPSNYGYTF.